A single sample is the source of the 5 T cell receptor beta chains below, sequenced in a study of Graves' ophthalmopathy and Graves' hyperthyroidism. Amplification of TCR beta CDR3 regions used RNA transcripts. HTBI primers were employed in first-round RT-PCR, then a second-round multiplex PCR followed. In TCRdb, the multiplex PCR reads were re-called with MiXCR into one record per CDR3 protein. Of approximately 540,000 distinct CDR3 sequences in the sample, approximately 35% were seen once. The sample taken for sequencing was peripheral blood or thyroid tissue (not recorded which). The receptors here all came from an adult man with Graves' hyperthyroidism.

The rearrangement joins TRBV24-1 to TRBJ2-7; TRBD2 matches 15 bases. The DNA end is more similar to TRBJ2-1, so the J call may be wrong. This CDR3 spans 16 amino acids. Looked up from germline, CDR1 is KGHDR and CDR2 is SFDVKD. This CDR3 is CATSDRTSGRGNEQFF. The CDR3 coding sequence is TGTGCCACCAGTGATAGGACTAGCGGGAGGGGAAATGAGCAGTTCTTC.

For this clonotype: The junction shows a germline mismatch at one end, possibly a read error. The chain has TRBV20-1 and TRBJ2-6; D gene ambiguous. CDR1 and CDR2 (germline): DFQATT, SNEGSKA (reference sequence). This CDR3 spans 8 amino acids. The CDR3 here is CRARVVTF. As DNA, the CDR3 is TGCAGGGCTAGAGTCGTGACTTTC.

This clonotype was seen many times. The chain uses TRBV11-2 and TRBJ1-2; D is uncertain. The CDR3 loop spans 14 amino acids. Germline CDR1 and CDR2: SGHAT and FQNNGV. The germline V and J ends were trimmed by 2 bases and 5 bases, with 12 bases remaining between them. CDR3 in amino acids: CASSLTTQTYGYTF. As DNA, the CDR3 is TGTGCCAGCAGCTTAACCACGCAGACGTATGGCTACACCTTC. The whole variable domain, filled in from reference TRBV11-2 and TRBJ1-2, reads EAGVAQSPRYKIIEKRQSVAFWCNPISGHATLYWYQQILGQGPKLLIQFQNNGVVDDSQLPKDRFSAERLKGVDSTLKIQPAKLEDSAVYLCASSLTTQTYGYTFGSGTRLTVV.

This chain joins TRBV30 and TRBJ1-2; D not resolved. The CDR3 loop spans 13 amino acids. V was cut by 3 bases and J by 2 bases, with 10 bases left in between. The germline CDR1 and CDR2 sequences are GTSNPN and SVGIG (reference sequence). CDR3 sequence reads: CAWSDLENYGYTF. The CDR3 region has the DNA TGTGCCTGGAGCGACCTGGAGAACTATGGCTACACCTTC.

The table lists this clonotype with many counts. The chain has TRBV9 and TRBJ1-3, with D possibly TRBD1 on 5 matching bases. Trimming removed 0 bases at V and 4 bases at J, with 17 bases between. Germline assignment: CDR1 SGDLS and CDR2 YYNGEE. The CDR3 is 17 residues long. The CDR3 reads CASSVAPPQGAGNTIYF. In nucleotides, the CDR3 is TGTGCCAGCAGCGTAGCTCCCCCTCAGGGAGCGGGAAACACCATATATTTT.